The 12 T cell receptor beta chains below were found in one sample sequenced in a study of control samples from healthy donors and cancer patients. Produced via immunoSEQ multiplex PCR; TCRdb's table is partial and in-frame only. The top ten hold under 5% of the sample, which has 150,000 to 200,000 clones, roughly 88% seen once. The sequenced sample consisted of blood. Every receptor here comes from a woman between 25 and 40 years old in good health.

CDR3 in amino acids: CSASVYPSQVSGELFF. CDR3 sequence (DNA): TGCAGTGCTAGTGTTTATCCTAGCCAGGTGTCCGGGGAGCTGTTTTTT. The J gene is TRBJ2-2, the V gene TRBV20-1, with a weak D call TRBD2 (5 bases). V was clipped by 3 bases and J by 6 bases, with 20 bases between them. The length of the CDR3 is 16 residues. Germline CDR1 is DFQATT and CDR2 is SNEGSKA (reference sequence).

Of note for this clone: The same CDR3 can be traced to other DNA sequences in this sample. The chain recombines TRBV9 with TRBJ1-2; D ambiguous. The germline CDR1 and CDR2 sequences are SGDLS and YYNGEE. The V and J ends lost 0 bases and 4 bases respectively, with 10 bases between them. This CDR3 is 14 amino acids long. CDR3 DNA sequence: TGTGCCAGCAGCGTAGGTGGAGGGCCCTATGGCTACACCTTC. It codes for CASSVGGGPYGYTF.

The rearrangement joins TRBV19 to TRBJ2-1, with TRBD2 matching over 12 bases. Germline lookup yields CDR1 LNHDA and CDR2 SQIVND (reference sequence). Losses at the gene ends were 6 bases for V and 4 bases for J; bases not matched to a gene: 7. The CDR3 consists of 16 residues. The CDR3 here is CASSIPLAGGYNEQFF. Written as DNA, the CDR3 is TGTGCCAGTAGCATCCCACTAGCGGGAGGATACAATGAGCAGTTCTTC.

This sequence joins TRBV19 and TRBJ2-1; TRBD2 aligns across 8 bases. The V gene end was trimmed by 5 bases and the J gene end by 3 bases; junction bases not matched to a gene: 15. Looked up from germline, CDR1 is LNHDA and CDR2 is SQIVND (reference sequence). The CDR3 loop spans 18 amino acids. The CDR3 loop reads CASSHGGARGPSYNEQFF. The CDR3 nucleotides are TGTGCCAGTAGTCACGGGGGGGCCAGGGGTCCCAGCTACAATGAGCAGTTCTTC. The variable domain in full, with the rest retrieved from reference TRBV19 and TRBJ2-1, is DGGITQSPKYLFRKEGQNVTLSCEQNLNHDAMYWYRQDPGQGLRLIYYSQIVNDFQKGDIAEGYSVSREKKESFPLTVTSAQKNPTAFYLCASSHGGARGPSYNEQFFGPGTRLTVL.

The chain uses TRBV6-5 and TRBJ2-7; the D gene is possibly TRBD2 (6 bases). This CDR3 has 14 residues. Trimming cost V 4 bases and J 3 bases, with 13 bases left between them. Germline V CDR1 and CDR2: MNHEY, SVGAGI. CDR3 protein: CASSSLGGLYEQYF. As DNA, the CDR3 is TGTGCCAGCAGTTCCCTGGGGGGTCTCTACGAGCAGTACTTC.

The chain combines TRBV28 with TRBJ1-3; 8 bases are shared with TRBD1. Germline-derived CDR1 and CDR2 are MDHEN and SYDVKM. V lost 3 bases to trimming and J lost 0 bases; unmatched junction nucleotides: 4. The CDR3 has 16 residues. The DNA for the CDR3 is TGTGCCAGCAGTTTGCAGGGGGCCCTCTCTGGAAACACCATATATTTT. This codes for CASSLQGALSGNTIYF.

The V call is TRBV5-4, the J call TRBJ2-3, with 7 bases lining up with TRBD1. Trimming removed 4 bases from V and 0 bases from J; junction bases left unmatched: 11. Germline-derived CDR1 and CDR2 are SGHNT and YYREEE (reference sequence). The CDR3 loop spans 17 amino acids. The CDR3 here is CASSVPTGLPSTDTQYF. CDR3 sequence (DNA): TGTGCCAGCAGCGTACCGACAGGGCTGCCTAGCACAGATACGCAGTATTTT. Full variable domain (outside the CDR3, taken from reference TRBV5-4 and TRBJ2-3): ETGVTQSPTHLIKTRGQQVTLRCSSQSGHNTVSWYQQALGQGPQFIFQYYREEENGRGNFPPRFSGLQFPNYSSELNVNALELDDSALYLCASSVPTGLPSTDTQYFGPGTRLTVL.

J is TRBJ2-1 and V is TRBV28, with D tentatively TRBD1 (6 bases). V gave up 3 bases and J gave up 5 bases, with 11 bases separating them. CDR3 length: 14 residues. Germline-derived CDR1 and CDR2 are MDHEN and SYDVKM. DNA of the CDR3: TGTGCCAGCAGTTTTCGGACAGTTCACAATGAGCAGTTCTTC. Residues: CASSFRTVHNEQFF.

The table lists this clone with a count of one. This chain uses TRBV30 with TRBJ1-3; D gene unclear. V was trimmed by 2 bases and J by 3 bases, leaving 14 bases between them. Germline CDR1 reads GTSNPN; CDR2 reads SVGIG (reference sequence). The CDR3 sequence is 15 residues long. CDR3 protein: CAWSRTVRNGNTIYF. DNA of the CDR3: TGTGCCTGGAGTCGGACGGTGAGAAATGGAAACACCATATATTTT.

The chain is built from TRBV7-2 and TRBJ2-2; D remains unclear. The CDR3 runs 14 residues. The germline V and J ends were trimmed by 8 bases and 2 bases, with 12 bases remaining between them. Germline V gene data show CDR1 as SGHTA and CDR2 as FQGNSA. The chain's CDR3 is CASYIDPNTGELFF. CDR3 coding DNA: TGTGCCAGCTACATCGACCCAAACACCGGGGAGCTGTTTTTT.

Note on this clone: Compared with germline, one end of the junction differs, possibly owing to a read error. The genes are TRBV7-7 and TRBJ2-2; possibly TRBD1 or TRBD2 for D (6 bases each). There are 14 residues in the CDR3. CDR1 is SSHAT, CDR2 FNYEAQ, per germline (reference sequence). For the CDR3, the DNA is TGTGCTAGCAGCTTAAGGGGGGATACCGGGGAGCTGTTTTTT. Encoded protein: CASSLRGDTGELFF.

The CDR3 protein is CASSGYNSPLHF. The CDR3 region has the DNA TGTGCCAGCTCAGGGTATAATTCACCCCTCCACTTT. The chain links TRBV18 to TRBJ1-6; D is ambiguous. This CDR3 is 12 amino acids long. The V end lost 5 bases, the J end lost 4 bases, and 3 bases lay between the germline ends. Germline CDR1 reads KGHSH; CDR2 reads LQKENI. The full variable domain, rest sourced from reference TRBV18 and TRBJ1-6, is NAGVMQNPRHLVRRRGQEARLRCSPMKGHSHVYWYRQLPEEGLKFMVYLQKENIIDESGMPKERFSAEFPKEGPSILRIQQVVRGDSAAYFCASSGYNSPLHFGNGTRLTVT.